This TCR beta chain was sequenced during a study of OX40 agonist ivuxolimab in advanced cancers. Sequencing used immunoSEQ multiplex PCR; TCRdb keeps in-frame clones, though not all of them. Of 98,000 or so clones in the sample, around 85% were seen once. The CDR3 is made up of 14 amino acids. Germline V gene sequence: CDR1 SGHDN, CDR2 FVKESK. Trimming shortened V by 8 bases and J by 0 bases, and 12 bases separated the two germline ends. The sequence came from an adult with an advanced solid tumor such as melanoma, head and neck, liver or kidney cancer. The chain is built from TRBV14 and TRBJ2-3; possible D gene TRBD2, 6 bases. This sample comprised CD4+ or CD8+ T cells sorted from blood, obtained in a trial of the OX40 agonist ivuxolimab. The CDR3 region has the DNA TGTGCCAGCCGGGAGTCCTCTAGCACAGATACGCAGTATTTT. This gives the protein CASRESSSTDTQYF.